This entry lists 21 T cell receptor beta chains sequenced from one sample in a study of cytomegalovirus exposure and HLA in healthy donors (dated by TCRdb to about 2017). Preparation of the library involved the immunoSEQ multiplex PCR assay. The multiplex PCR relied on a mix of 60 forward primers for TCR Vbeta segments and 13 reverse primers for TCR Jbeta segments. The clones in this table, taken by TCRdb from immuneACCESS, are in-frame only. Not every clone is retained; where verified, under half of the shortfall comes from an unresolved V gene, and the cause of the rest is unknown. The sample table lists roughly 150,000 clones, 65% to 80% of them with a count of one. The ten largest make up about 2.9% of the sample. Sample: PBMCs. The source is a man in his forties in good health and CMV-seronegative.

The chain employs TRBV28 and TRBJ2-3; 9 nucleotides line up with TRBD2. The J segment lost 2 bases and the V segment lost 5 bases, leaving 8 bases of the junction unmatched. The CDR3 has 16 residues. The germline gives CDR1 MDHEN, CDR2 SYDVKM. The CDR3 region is CASSPLGLAITDTQYF. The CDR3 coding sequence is TGTGCCAGCAGTCCCCTTGGACTAGCGATCACAGATACGCAGTATTTT.

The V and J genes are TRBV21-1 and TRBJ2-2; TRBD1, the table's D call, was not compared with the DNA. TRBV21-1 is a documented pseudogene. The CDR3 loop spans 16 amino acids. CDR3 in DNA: TGTGCCAGCAGCCTCAAAGGGACAGGGCCCACCGGGGAGCTGTTTTTT. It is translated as CASSLKGTGPTGELFF.

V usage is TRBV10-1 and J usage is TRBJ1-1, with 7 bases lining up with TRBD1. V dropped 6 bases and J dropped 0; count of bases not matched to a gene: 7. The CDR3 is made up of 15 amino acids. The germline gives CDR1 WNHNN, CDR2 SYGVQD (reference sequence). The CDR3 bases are TGCGCCAGCAGACAGGGGCGGAATATGAACACTGAAGCTTTCTTT. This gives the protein CASRQGRNMNTEAFF.

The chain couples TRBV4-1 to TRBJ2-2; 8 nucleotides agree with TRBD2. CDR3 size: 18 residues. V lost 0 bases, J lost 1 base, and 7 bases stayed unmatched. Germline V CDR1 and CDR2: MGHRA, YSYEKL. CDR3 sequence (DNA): TGCGCCAGCAGCCAAGATCCGGGAGGGATTTTGAACACCGGGGAGCTGTTTTTT. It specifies CASSQDPGGILNTGELFF.

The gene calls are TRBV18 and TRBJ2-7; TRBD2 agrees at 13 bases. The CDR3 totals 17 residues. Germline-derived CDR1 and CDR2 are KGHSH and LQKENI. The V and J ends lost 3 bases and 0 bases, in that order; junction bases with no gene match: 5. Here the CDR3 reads CASSPRGLAGISYEQYF. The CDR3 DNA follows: TGTGCCAGCTCACCTAGGGGACTAGCGGGAATCTCCTACGAGCAGTACTTC.

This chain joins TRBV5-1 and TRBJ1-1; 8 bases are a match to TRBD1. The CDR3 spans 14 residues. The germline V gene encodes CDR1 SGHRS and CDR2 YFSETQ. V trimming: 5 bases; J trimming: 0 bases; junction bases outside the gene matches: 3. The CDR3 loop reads CASRSTGVNTEAFF. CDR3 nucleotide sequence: TGCGCCAGCAGGTCGACAGGGGTGAACACTGAAGCTTTCTTT.

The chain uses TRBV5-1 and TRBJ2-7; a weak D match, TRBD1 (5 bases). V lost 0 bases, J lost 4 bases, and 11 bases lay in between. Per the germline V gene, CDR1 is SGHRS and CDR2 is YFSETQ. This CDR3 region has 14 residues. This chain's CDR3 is CASSLEAGFYEQYF. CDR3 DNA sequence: TGCGCCAGCAGCTTGGAGGCAGGGTTTTACGAGCAGTACTTC.

Written as DNA, the CDR3 is TGTGCCAGCAGTTGGTCAGGGAAAAGCTACGAGCAGTACTTC. It encodes CASSWSGKSYEQYF. The chain combines TRBV25-1 with TRBJ2-7, with a possible D match to TRBD1 (5 bases). The CDR3 is 14 residues long. CDR1 is MGHDK and CDR2 is SYGVNS in the germline V gene. The germline V and J ends were trimmed by 5 bases and 3 bases, with 14 bases remaining between them.

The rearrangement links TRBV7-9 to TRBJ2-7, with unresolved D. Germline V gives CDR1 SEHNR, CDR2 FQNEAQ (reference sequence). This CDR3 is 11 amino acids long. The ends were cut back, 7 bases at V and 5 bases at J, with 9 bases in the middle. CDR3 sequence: CASNGRDEQYF. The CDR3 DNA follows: TGTGCCAGCAATGGTCGGGACGAGCAGTACTTC.

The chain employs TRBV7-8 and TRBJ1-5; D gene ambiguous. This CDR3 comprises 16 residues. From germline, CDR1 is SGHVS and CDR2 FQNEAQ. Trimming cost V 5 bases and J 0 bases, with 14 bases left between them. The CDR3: CASSREGVNSNQPQHF. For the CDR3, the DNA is TGTGCCAGCAGCCGAGAGGGAGTCAATAGCAATCAGCCCCAGCATTTT.

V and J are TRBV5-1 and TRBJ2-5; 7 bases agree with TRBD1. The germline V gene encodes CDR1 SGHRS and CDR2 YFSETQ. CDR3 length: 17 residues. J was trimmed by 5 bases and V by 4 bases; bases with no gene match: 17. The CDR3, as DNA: TGCGCCAGCAGCCCATCCCCGGGGACAGTACGCGGGGAGACCCAGTACTTC. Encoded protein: CASSPSPGTVRGETQYF.

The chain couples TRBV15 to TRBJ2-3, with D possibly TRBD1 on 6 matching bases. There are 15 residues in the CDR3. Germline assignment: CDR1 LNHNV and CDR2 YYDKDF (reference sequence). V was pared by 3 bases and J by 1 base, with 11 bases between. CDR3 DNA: TGTGCCACCAGCAGGAGACAGGCCCGCACAGATACGCAGTATTTT. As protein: CATSRRQARTDTQYF. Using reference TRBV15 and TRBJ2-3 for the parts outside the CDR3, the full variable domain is DAMVIQNPRYQVTQFGKPVTLSCSQTLNHNVMYWYQQKSSQAPKLLFHYYDKDFNNEADTPDNFQSRRPNTSFCFLDIRSPGLGDTAMYLCATSRRQARTDTQYFGPGTRLTVL.

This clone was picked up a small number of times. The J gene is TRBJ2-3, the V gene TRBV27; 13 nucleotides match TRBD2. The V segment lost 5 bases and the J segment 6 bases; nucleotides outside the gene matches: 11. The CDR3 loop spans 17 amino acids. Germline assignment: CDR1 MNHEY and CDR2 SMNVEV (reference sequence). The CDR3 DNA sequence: TGTGCCAGCAGTACTTATGGCGCGGGACTAGCGGGGGATACGCAGTATTTT. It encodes CASSTYGAGLAGDTQYF.

CDR3: CASSPPRLAGGVVFDEQFF. The CDR3 DNA sequence: TGTGCCAGCAGTCCCCCGAGACTAGCGGGAGGAGTCGTTTTCGATGAGCAGTTCTTC. The chain links TRBV28 to TRBJ2-1; TRBD2 matches 13 bases. This CDR3 has 19 amino acids. Trimming took 5 bases from V and 8 from J; bases not matched to a gene: 18. Germline-derived CDR1 and CDR2 are MDHEN and SYDVKM.

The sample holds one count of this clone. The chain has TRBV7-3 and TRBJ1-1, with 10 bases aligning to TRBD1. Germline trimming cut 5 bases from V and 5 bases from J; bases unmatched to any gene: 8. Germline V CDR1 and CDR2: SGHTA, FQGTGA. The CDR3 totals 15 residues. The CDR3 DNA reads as TGTGCCAGCAGCAAGACAGGGGGCGCAGAGACTGAAGCTTTCTTT. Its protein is CASSKTGGAETEAFF.

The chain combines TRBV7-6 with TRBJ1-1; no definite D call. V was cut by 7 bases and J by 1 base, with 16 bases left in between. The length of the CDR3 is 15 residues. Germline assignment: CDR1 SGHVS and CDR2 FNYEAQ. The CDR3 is CASTPFPNGNTEAFF. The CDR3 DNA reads TGTGCCAGCACCCCTTTCCCTAATGGGAACACTGAAGCTTTCTTT.

Here the CDR3 reads CASSQDVAVWYEQYF. As DNA, the CDR3 is TGCGCCAGCAGCCAAGACGTGGCGGTTTGGTACGAGCAGTACTTC. The J gene is TRBJ2-7, the V gene TRBV4-1, with unresolved D. Trimming left V 0 bases short and J 4 bases short, with 13 bases between. This CDR3 has 15 residues. Germline V gene sequence: CDR1 MGHRA, CDR2 YSYEKL.

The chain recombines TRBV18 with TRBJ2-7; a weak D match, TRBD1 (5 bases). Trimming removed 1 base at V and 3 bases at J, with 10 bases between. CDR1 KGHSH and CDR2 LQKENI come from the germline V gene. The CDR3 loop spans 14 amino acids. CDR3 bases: TGTGCCAGCTCACCACGACAGTGGGACTACGAGCAGTACTTC. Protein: CASSPRQWDYEQYF. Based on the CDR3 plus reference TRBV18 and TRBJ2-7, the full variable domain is NAGVMQNPRHLVRRRGQEARLRCSPMKGHSHVYWYRQLPEEGLKFMVYLQKENIIDESGMPKERFSAEFPKEGPSILRIQQVVRGDSAAYFCASSPRQWDYEQYFGPGTRLTVT.

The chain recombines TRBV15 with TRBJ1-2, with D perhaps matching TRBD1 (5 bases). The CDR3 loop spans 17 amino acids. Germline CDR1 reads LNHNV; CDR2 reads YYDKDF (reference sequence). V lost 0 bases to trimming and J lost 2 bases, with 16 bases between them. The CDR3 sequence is CATSRDRAPGGNYGYTF. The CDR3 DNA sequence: TGTGCCACCAGCAGAGATCGGGCCCCCGGGGGAAACTATGGCTACACCTTC.

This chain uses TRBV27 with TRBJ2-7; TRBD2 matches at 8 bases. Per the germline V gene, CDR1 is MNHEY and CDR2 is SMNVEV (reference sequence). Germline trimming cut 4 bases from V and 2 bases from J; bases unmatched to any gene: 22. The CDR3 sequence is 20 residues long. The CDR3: CASSSTLRRSGGMWTYEQYF. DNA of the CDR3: TGTGCCAGCAGTTCCACCTTACGTCGGTCGGGGGGGATGTGGACCTACGAGCAGTACTTC.

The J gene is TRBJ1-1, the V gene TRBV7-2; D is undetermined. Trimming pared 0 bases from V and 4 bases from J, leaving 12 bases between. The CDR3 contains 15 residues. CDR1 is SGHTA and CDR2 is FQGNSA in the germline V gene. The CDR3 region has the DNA TGTGCCAGCAGCTTAGCTTCCCCGGGGATCACTGAAGCTTTCTTT. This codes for CASSLASPGITEAFF. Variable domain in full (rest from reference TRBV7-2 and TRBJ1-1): GAGVSQSPSNKVTEKGKDVELRCDPISGHTALYWYRQSLGQGLEFLIYFQGNSAPDKSGLPSDRFSAERTGGSVSTLTIQRTQQEDSAVYLCASSLASPGITEAFFGQGTRLTVV.